Only a few counts were recorded for the clone carrying this T cell receptor beta chain. What it binds is not known. The record originates from a study of beta chain features in type 1 diabetes. Germline CDR1 LNHDA, CDR2 SQIVND (reference sequence). The V end lost 4 bases, the J end lost 6 bases, and 5 bases lay between the germline ends. The CDR3 consists of 11 residues. General study results and limits: A greater similarity of naive, central memory and Treg TCRB repertoires was seen among patients than among healthy donors. Significant though moderate, a shortening of TCRB CDR3s appeared in all four CD4+ subsets of Type 1 diabetes patients.

Every bit of the isolated RNA underwent reverse transcription, so sequencing read expressed TCRB transcripts. Produced via immunoSEQ multiplex PCR; TCRdb's table is partial and in-frame only. The sample has some 370,000 clones; roughly 9.8% are singletons. Purity above 95% was achieved in all sorted populations. This receptor was obtained from a man in his thirties or forties with type 1 diabetes. Material for sequencing was central memory CD4+ T cells from blood. The V gene is TRBV19, the J gene TRBJ2-3; no clear D. The CDR3 sequence: CASSRWDTQYF. CDR3 sequence (DNA): TGTGCCAGTAGTAGGTGGGATACGCAGTATTTT.